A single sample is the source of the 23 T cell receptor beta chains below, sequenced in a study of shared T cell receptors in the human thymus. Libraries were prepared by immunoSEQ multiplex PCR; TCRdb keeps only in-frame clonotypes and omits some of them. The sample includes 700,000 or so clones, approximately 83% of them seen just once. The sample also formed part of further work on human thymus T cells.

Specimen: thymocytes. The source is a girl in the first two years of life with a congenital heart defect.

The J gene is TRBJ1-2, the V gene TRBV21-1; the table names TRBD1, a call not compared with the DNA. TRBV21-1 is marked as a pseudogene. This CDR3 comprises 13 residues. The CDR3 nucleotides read TGTGCCAGCAGCCGCCGGGACAGAAAGGGCTACACCTTC. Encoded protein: CASSRRDRKGYTF.

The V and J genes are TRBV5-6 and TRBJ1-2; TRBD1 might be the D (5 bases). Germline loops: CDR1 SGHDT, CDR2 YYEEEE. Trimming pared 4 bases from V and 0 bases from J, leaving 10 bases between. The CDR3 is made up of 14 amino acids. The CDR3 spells CASSLRQPNYGYTF. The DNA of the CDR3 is TGTGCCAGCAGCCTGAGACAGCCTAACTATGGCTACACCTTC.

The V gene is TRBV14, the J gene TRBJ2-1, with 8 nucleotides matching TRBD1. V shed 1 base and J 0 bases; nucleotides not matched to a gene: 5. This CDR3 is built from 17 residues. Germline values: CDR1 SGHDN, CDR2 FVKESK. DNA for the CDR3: TGTGCCAGCAGCCAAGGTGACAGGGGCAGCTCCTACAATGAGCAGTTCTTC. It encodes CASSQGDRGSSYNEQFF.

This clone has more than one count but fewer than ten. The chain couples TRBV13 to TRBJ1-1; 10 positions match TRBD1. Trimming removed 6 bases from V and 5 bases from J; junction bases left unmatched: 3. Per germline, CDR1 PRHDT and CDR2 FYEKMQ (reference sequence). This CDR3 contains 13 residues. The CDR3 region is CASSRDRGTEAFF. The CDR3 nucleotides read TGTGCCAGCAGTCGGGACAGGGGAACTGAAGCTTTCTTT.

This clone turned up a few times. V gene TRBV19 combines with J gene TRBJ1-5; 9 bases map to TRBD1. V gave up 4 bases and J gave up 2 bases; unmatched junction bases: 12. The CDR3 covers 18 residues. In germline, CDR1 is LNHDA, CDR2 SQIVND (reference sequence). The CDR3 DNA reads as TGTGCCAGTAGTACGCCGGGACAGGGCCGGGAGGGCAATCAGCCCCAGCATTTT. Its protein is CASSTPGQGREGNQPQHF.

Written as DNA, the CDR3 is TGTGCCACGAGACAGGGGGCTGGGGAAAAACTGTTTTTT. This codes for CATRQGAGEKLFF. The chain joins TRBV15 to TRBJ1-4, with 10 positions matching TRBD1. In germline, CDR1 is LNHNV, CDR2 YYDKDF (reference sequence). The CDR3 sequence is 13 residues long. The V gene end was trimmed by 9 bases and the J gene end by 8 bases; junction bases not matched to a gene: 6.

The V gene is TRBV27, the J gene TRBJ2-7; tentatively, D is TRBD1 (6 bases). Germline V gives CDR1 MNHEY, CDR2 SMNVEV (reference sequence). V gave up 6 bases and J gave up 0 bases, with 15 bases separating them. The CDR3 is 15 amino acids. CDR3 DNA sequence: TGTGCCAGCAGCGTTGACAGGTGGAGCTCCTACGAGCAGTACTTC. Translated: CASSVDRWSSYEQYF.

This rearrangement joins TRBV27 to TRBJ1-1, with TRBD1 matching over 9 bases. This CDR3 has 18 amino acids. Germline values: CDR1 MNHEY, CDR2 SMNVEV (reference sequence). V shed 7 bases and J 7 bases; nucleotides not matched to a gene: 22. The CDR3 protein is CASTDRGGGVRVGHEAFF. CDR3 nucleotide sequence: TGTGCCAGCACCGACAGGGGGGGCGGGGTGCGGGTTGGTCATGAAGCTTTCTTT.

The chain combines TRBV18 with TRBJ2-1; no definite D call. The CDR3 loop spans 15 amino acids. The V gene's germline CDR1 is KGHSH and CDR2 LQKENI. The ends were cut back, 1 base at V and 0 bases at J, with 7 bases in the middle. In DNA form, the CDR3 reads TGTGCCAGCTCACCACGCAGGCGCTCCTACAATGAGCAGTTCTTC. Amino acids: CASSPRRRSYNEQFF.

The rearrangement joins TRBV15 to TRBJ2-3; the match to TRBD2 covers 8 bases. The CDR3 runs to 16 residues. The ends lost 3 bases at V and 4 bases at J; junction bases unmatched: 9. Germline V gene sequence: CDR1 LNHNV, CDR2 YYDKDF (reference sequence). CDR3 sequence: CATSSGTGGAPDTQYF. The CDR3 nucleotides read TGTGCCACCAGCAGCGGGACCGGGGGGGCCCCAGATACGCAGTATTTT.

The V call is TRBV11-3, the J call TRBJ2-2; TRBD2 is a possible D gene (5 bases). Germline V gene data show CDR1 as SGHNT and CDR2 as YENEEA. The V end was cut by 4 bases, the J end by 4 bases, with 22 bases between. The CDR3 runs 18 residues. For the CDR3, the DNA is TGTGCCAGCAGCTCCCCCTCGAGAGGGTCTCAATCCACCGGGGAGCTGTTTTTT. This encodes CASSSPSRGSQSTGELFF.

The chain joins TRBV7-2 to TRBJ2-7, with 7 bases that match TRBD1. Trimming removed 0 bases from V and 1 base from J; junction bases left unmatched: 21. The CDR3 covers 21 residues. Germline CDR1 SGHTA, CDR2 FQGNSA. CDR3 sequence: CASSLAAGWHDRVDRSYEQYF. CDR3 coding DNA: TGTGCCAGCAGCTTAGCCGCCGGTTGGCACGACAGGGTGGATAGGTCCTACGAGCAGTACTTC.

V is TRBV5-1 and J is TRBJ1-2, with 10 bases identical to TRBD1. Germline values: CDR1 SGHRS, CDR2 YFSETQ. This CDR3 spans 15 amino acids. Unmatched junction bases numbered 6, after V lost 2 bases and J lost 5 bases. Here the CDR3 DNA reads TGCGCCAGCAGCTTAGAAGACAGGGGGCGTTATGGCTACACCTTC. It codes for CASSLEDRGRYGYTF. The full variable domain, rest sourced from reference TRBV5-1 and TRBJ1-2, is KAGVTQTPRYLIKTRGQQVTLSCSPISGHRSVSWYQQTPGQGLQFLFEYFSETQRNKGNFPGRFSGRQFSNSRSEMNVSTLELGDSALYLCASSLEDRGRYGYTFGSGTRLTVV.

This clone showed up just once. In DNA, the CDR3 is TGTGCCAGCAGTTTATCGAAGTATCGGGGGAGTCGGGGCAGCTTGTTGGAGCAGTACTTC. It translates to CASSLSKYRGSRGSLLEQYF. V and J are TRBV27 and TRBJ2-7; D perhaps matches TRBD2 (6 bases). V was shortened by 0 bases and J by 7 bases, with 31 bases between the two germline ends. The germline V gene has CDR1 MNHEY and CDR2 SMNVEV (reference sequence). There are 20 residues in the CDR3.

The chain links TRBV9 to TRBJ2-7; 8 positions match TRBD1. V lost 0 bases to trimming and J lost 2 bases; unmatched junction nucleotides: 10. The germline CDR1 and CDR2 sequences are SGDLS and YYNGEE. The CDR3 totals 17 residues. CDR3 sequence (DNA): TGTGCCAGCAGCGTAGGGCCGGAGACAGGGGTAACCTACGAGCAGTACTTC. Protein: CASSVGPETGVTYEQYF.

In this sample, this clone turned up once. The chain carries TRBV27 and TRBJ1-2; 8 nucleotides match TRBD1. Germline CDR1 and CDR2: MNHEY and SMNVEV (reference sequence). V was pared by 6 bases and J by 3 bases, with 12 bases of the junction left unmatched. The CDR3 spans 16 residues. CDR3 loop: CASSHTKDRGDYGYTF. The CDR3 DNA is TGTGCCAGCAGCCACACGAAAGACAGGGGTGACTATGGCTACACCTTC.

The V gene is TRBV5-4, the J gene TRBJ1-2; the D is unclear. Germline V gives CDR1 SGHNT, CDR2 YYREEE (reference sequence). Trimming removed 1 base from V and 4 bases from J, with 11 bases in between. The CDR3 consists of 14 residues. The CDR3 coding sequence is TGTGCCAGCAGCTTGAGGAAAACGGGCTATGGCTACACCTTC. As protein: CASSLRKTGYGYTF.

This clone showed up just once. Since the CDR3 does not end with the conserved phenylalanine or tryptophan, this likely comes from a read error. The CDR3 bases are TGTGCCAGCAGCACACGCCTAGCGAACACCGGGGAGCTGTTTTCT. It translates to CASSTRLANTGELFS. The chain joins TRBV7-9 to TRBJ2-2; D remains ambiguous. This CDR3 region has 15 residues. The V and J ends lost 5 bases and 0 bases respectively, with 10 bases between them. Germline-derived CDR1 and CDR2 are SEHNR and FQNEAQ (reference sequence).

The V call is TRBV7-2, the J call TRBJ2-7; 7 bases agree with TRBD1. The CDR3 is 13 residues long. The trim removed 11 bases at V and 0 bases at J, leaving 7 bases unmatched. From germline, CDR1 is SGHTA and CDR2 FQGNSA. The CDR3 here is CAEDRPNSYEQYF. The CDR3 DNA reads TGTGCCGAGGACAGGCCCAACTCCTACGAGCAGTACTTC. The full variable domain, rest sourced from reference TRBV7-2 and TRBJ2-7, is GAGVSQSPSNKVTEKGKDVELRCDPISGHTALYWYRQSLGQGLEFLIYFQGNSAPDKSGLPSDRFSAERTGGSVSTLTIQRTQQEDSAVYLCAEDRPNSYEQYFGPGTRLTVT.

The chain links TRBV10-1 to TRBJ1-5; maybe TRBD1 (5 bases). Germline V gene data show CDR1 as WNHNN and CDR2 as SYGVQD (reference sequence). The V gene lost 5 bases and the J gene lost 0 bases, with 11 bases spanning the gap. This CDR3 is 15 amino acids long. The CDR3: CASSLTDLSNQPQHF. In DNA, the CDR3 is TGCGCCAGCAGTTTGACAGATCTTAGCAATCAGCCCCAGCATTTT.

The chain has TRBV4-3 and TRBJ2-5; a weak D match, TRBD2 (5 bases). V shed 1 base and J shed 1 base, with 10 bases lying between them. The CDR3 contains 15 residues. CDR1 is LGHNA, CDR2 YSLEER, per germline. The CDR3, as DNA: TGCGCCAGCAGCCAAGCTTACGGGATCCAAGAGACCCAGTACTTC. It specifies CASSQAYGIQETQYF.

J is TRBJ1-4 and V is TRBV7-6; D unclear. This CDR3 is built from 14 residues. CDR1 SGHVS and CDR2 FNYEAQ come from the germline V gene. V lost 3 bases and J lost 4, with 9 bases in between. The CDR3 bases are TGTGCCAGCAGCTTTGCAGATTTTAATGAAAAACTGTTTTTT. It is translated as CASSFADFNEKLFF.

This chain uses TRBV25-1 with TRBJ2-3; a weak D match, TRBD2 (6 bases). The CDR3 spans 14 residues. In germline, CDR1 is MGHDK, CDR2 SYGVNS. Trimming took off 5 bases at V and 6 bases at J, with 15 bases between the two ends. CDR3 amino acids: CASSPTRRADTQYF. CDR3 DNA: TGTGCCAGCAGTCCCACCCGGAGGGCGGATACGCAGTATTTT.